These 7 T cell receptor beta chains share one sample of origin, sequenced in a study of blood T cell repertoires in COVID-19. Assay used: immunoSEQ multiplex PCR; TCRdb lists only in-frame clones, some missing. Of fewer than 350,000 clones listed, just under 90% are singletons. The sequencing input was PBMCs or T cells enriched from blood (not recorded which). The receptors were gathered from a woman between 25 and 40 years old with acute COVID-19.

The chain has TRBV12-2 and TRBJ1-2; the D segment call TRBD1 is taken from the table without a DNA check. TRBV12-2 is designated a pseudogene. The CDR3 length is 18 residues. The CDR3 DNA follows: TGTGCAAGTCGCTTGACCTTAGCCCGGACACTGAATACCTATGGCTACACCTTC. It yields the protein CASRLTLARTLNTYGYTF.

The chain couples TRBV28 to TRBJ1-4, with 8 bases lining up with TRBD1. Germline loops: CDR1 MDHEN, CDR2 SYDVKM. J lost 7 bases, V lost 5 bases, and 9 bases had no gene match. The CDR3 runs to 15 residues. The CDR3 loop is CASSEPGGEGEKLFF. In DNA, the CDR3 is TGTGCCAGCAGTGAACCAGGGGGCGAGGGTGAAAAACTGTTTTTT.

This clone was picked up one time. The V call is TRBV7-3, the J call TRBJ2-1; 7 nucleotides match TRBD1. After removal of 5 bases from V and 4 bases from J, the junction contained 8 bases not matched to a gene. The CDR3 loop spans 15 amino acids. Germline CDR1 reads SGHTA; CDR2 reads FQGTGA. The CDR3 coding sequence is TGTGCCAGCAGCCCTGGGCAGGGGGTGTACAATGAGCAGTTCTTC. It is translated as CASSPGQGVYNEQFF.

CDR3 coding DNA: TGTGCCAGCAGTGAAGGACAGGGGGGGGACACTGAAGCTTTCTTT. It codes for CASSEGQGGDTEAFF. This chain uses TRBV6-1 with TRBJ1-1; 9 nucleotides align to TRBD1. Unmatched junction bases numbered 3, after V lost 1 base and J lost 3 bases. Germline CDR1 reads MNHNS; CDR2 reads SASEGT. This CDR3 spans 15 amino acids.

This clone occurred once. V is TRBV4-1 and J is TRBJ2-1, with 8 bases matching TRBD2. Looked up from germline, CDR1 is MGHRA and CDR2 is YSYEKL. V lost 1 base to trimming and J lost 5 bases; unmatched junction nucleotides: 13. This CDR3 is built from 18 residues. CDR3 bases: TGCGCCAGCAGCCAAGTTTCCGCCGGGACTAGTGCACACAATGAGCAGTTCTTC. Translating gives CASSQVSAGTSAHNEQFF.

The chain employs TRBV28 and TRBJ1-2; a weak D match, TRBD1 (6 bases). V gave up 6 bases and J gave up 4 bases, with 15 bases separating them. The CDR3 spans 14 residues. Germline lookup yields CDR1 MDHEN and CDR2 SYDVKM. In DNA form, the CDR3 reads TGTGCCAGCAGACCCGGACAGAGCTCCTATGGCTACACCTTC. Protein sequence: CASRPGQSSYGYTF.

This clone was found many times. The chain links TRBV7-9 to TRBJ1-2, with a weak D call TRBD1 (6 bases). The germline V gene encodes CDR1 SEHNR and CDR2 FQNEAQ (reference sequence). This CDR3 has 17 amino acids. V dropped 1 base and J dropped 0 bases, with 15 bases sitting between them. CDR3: CASSLGGGVSSNYGYTF. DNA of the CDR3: TGTGCCAGCAGCTTAGGAGGGGGAGTCTCCTCTAACTATGGCTACACCTTC.